This record concerns one T cell receptor beta chain sequence. CDR3 and TCR beta VDJ profiling relied on a genomic DNA template. A single record per CDR3 protein comes from TCRdb applying MiXCR to the reads. The table includes 150,000 or so distinct CDR3 sequences, 45% to 50% detected once. The source of the sample is a study of CD8+CD57+ T cells in acquired aplastic anemia. Background on the study: Mean DNA quantity obtained from sorted CD4+ and CD8+ cells was about 3.2 ug.

It was patients with CD8+CD57+ cell expansion by flow cytometry who were chosen for sequencing. V was trimmed by 0 bases and J by 4 bases, leaving 9 bases between them. The CDR3 is made up of 15 amino acids. Germline-derived CDR1 and CDR2 are LNHNV and YYDKDF (reference sequence). The material sequenced was sorted CD4+, CD8+, or CD8+CD57+ T cells (not recorded which) from PBMCs. The chain has TRBV15 and TRBJ2-2; D not certain. The sequence was obtained from a human donor with aplastic anemia. As DNA, the CDR3 is TGTGCCACCAGCAGAGATCGGAACCCCACCGGGGAGCTGTTTTTT. It is translated as CATSRDRNPTGELFF.